Below are 30 T cell receptor beta chains sequenced from a single sample in a study of circulating tumor DNA in untreated peripheral T-cell lymphoma. The table came from immunoSEQ multiplex PCR; TCRdb's copy has only in-frame clones and leaves some out. The sample shows roughly 2,500 clones, more than 55% of them seen only once. Material: tumor tissue. The receptors were gathered from a human donor with peripheral T-cell lymphoma.

V gene TRBV28 combines with J gene TRBJ1-5, with TRBD1 identical over 9 bases. V was clipped by 8 bases and J by 0 bases; unmatched bases: 2. CDR1 MDHEN and CDR2 SYDVKM come from the germline V gene. The CDR3 extends over 14 amino acids. CDR3 nucleotide sequence: TGTGCCAGCGGACAGGGGCTTAGCAATCAGCCCCAGCATTTT. The encoded protein is CASGQGLSNQPQHF.

The chain uses TRBV6-8 and TRBJ2-5; no clear D. Germline V gene sequence: CDR1 MNHGY, CDR2 SAAAGT. V was pared by 2 bases and J by 1 base, with 2 bases between. The CDR3 is 12 amino acids. Written as DNA, the CDR3 is TGTGCCAGCAGTTACAGCCAAGAGACCCAGTACTTC. It translates to CASSYSQETQYF.

The CDR3 is CASSRDPGQGIREAFF. The DNA for the CDR3 is TGCGCCAGCAGTCGCGATCCGGGACAGGGGATTCGTGAAGCTTTCTTT. This rearrangement joins TRBV23-1 to TRBJ1-1; 10 bases map to TRBD1. TRBV23-1 is filed as an ORF, its function uncertain. This CDR3 is 16 amino acids long. Germline trimming cut 4 bases from V and 7 bases from J; bases unmatched to any gene: 12.

This clone has just a few counts. The chain has TRBV11-3 and TRBJ1-3; the D is unclear. V shed 2 bases and J shed 0 bases, with 5 bases lying between them. Per germline, CDR1 SGHNT and CDR2 YENEEA. This CDR3 is 14 amino acids long. DNA for the CDR3: TGTGCCAGCAGCTTAACAAACTCTGGAAACACCATATATTTT. It translates to CASSLTNSGNTIYF.

This sequence joins TRBV18 and TRBJ2-7; D possibly corresponds to TRBD1 (5 bases). Germline lookup yields CDR1 KGHSH and CDR2 LQKENI. The V end was cut by 1 base, the J end by 3 bases, with 7 bases between. CDR3 length: 13 amino acids. The CDR3 nucleotides are TGTGCCAGCTCACCACGAAGGGGCTACGAGCAGTACTTC. It translates to CASSPRRGYEQYF.

This clone has just a few counts. This sequence joins TRBV30 and TRBJ1-4, with D possibly TRBD1 on 5 matching bases. Between the trimmed V and J ends, which lost 3 bases and 7 bases, there was a span of 9 bases. Looked up from germline, CDR1 is GTSNPN and CDR2 is SVGIG (reference sequence). This CDR3 has 12 amino acids. The CDR3 nucleotides are TGTGCCTGGAGCGGGGGGGGTGAAAAACTGTTTTTT. Amino acid sequence: CAWSGGGEKLFF.

The chain's CDR3 is CASSGQGNTEAFF. CDR3 coding DNA: TGTGCCAGCAGTGGCCAGGGGAACACTGAAGCTTTCTTT. The chain joins TRBV25-1 to TRBJ1-1, with D perhaps TRBD1 (5 bases). V lost 4 bases and J 1 base, leaving 7 bases between the germline ends. The germline V gene encodes CDR1 MGHDK and CDR2 SYGVNS. The CDR3 runs 13 residues.

The gene calls are TRBV19 and TRBJ2-2; D ambiguous. There are 16 residues in the CDR3. Looked up from germline, CDR1 is LNHDA and CDR2 is SQIVND (reference sequence). V was trimmed by 1 base and J by 0 bases, leaving 9 bases between them. CDR3 coding DNA: TGTGCCAGTAGTATAGTTGCCGGATCGAACACCGGGGAGCTGTTTTTT. It codes for CASSIVAGSNTGELFF.

This clone came up a few times. The chain uses TRBV30 and TRBJ1-6; 8 nucleotides line up with TRBD1. V lost 1 base, J lost 5 bases, and 4 bases stayed unmatched. The CDR3 has 15 residues. In germline, CDR1 is GTSNPN, CDR2 SVGIG (reference sequence). This CDR3 is CAWSAPGQDNSPLHF. CDR3 coding DNA: TGTGCCTGGAGTGCCCCGGGACAGGATAATTCACCCCTCCACTTT. The complete variable domain, with remaining parts taken from reference TRBV30 and TRBJ1-6, reads SQTIHQWPATLVQPVGSPLSLECTVEGTSNPNLYWYRQAAGRGLQLLFYSVGIGQISSEVPQNLSASRPQDRQFILSSKKLLLSDSGFYLCAWSAPGQDNSPLHFGNGTRLTVT.

This clone is medium-sized (0.01 to 0.1%) within its sample. This chain joins TRBV18 and TRBJ2-1, with TRBD2 matching over 13 bases. This CDR3 region has 13 residues. Per the germline V gene, CDR1 is KGHSH and CDR2 is LQKENI. V gave up 4 bases and J gave up 10 bases; unmatched junction bases: 1. In DNA form, the CDR3 reads TGTGCCAGCTCACTGGGACTAGCGGGGGAGCAGTTCTTC. Translated, it gives CASSLGLAGEQFF. Looking up the rest from reference TRBV18 and TRBJ2-1 gives the full variable domain: NAGVMQNPRHLVRRRGQEARLRCSPMKGHSHVYWYRQLPEEGLKFMVYLQKENIIDESGMPKERFSAEFPKEGPSILRIQQVVRGDSAAYFCASSLGLAGEQFFGPGTRLTVL.

The J gene is TRBJ2-3, the V gene TRBV30; 8 bases map to TRBD1. This CDR3 spans 15 amino acids. The J segment lost 0 bases and the V segment lost 3 bases, leaving 5 bases of the junction unmatched. Germline V lookup: CDR1 GTSNPN, CDR2 SVGIG (reference sequence). The CDR3: CAWSTGTGSTDTQYF. The CDR3 nucleotides read TGTGCCTGGAGCACCGGGACAGGAAGCACAGATACGCAGTATTTT.

This clone showed up just a few times. The chain couples TRBV30 to TRBJ1-3; D ambiguous. Germline V lookup: CDR1 GTSNPN, CDR2 SVGIG (reference sequence). The CDR3 totals 14 residues. The ends were cut back, 3 bases at V and 8 bases at J, with 17 bases in the middle. For the CDR3, the DNA is TGTGCCTGGAGCGAAGGGTTCGGTAGGGACACCATATATTTT. It translates to CAWSEGFGRDTIYF.

The V and J genes are TRBV6-8 and TRBJ2-3, with 11 bases aligning to TRBD1. CDR1 and CDR2 (germline): MNHGY, SAAAGT. The CDR3 has 16 amino acids. The V and J ends lost 0 bases and 5 bases, in that order; junction bases with no gene match: 4. CDR3 DNA sequence: TGTGCCAGCAGTTACTCTCGGACAGGGGGCGTAGATACGCAGTATTTT. This translates into CASSYSRTGGVDTQYF.

The CDR3 DNA sequence: TGTGCCAGCAGCGATCTCGACCGGGGCCTAAATGAAAAACTGTTTTTT. Residues: CASSDLDRGLNEKLFF. The rearrangement uses TRBV11-3 and TRBJ1-4; TRBD1 is a possible D gene (5 bases). The germline V gene encodes CDR1 SGHNT and CDR2 YENEEA. This CDR3 spans 16 amino acids. V gave up 5 bases and J gave up 5 bases, with 18 bases separating them.

This chain uses TRBV29-1 with TRBJ1-1; D gene uncertain. Between the trimmed V and J ends, which lost 3 bases and 3 bases, there was a span of 8 bases. Germline V lookup: CDR1 SQVTM, CDR2 ANQGSEA. This CDR3 has 12 amino acids. This chain's CDR3 is CSVDPAYTEAFF. The CDR3 nucleotides read TGCAGCGTTGATCCTGCTTACACTGAAGCTTTCTTT.

V is TRBV19 and J is TRBJ2-2, with D possibly called TRBD1 or TRBD2 (5 bases each). The CDR3 consists of 14 residues. Trimming pared 1 base from V and 4 bases from J, leaving 7 bases between. Germline CDR1 reads LNHDA; CDR2 reads SQIVND (reference sequence). CDR3 sequence: CASSIGGPTGELFF. Here the CDR3 DNA reads TGTGCCAGTAGTATAGGGGGACCCACCGGGGAGCTGTTTTTT.

This rearrangement joins TRBV9 to TRBJ1-1, with D unresolved. Trimming shortened V by 4 bases and J by 4 bases, and 8 bases separated the two germline ends. Germline V CDR1 and CDR2: SGDLS, YYNGEE. The CDR3 covers 12 residues. The CDR3 here is CASSRGGTEAFF. CDR3 bases: TGTGCCAGCAGCCGGGGTGGCACTGAAGCTTTCTTT.

The chain employs TRBV28 and TRBJ1-4; D is perhaps TRBD1 (5 bases). The germline V gene encodes CDR1 MDHEN and CDR2 SYDVKM. Trimming took 7 bases from V and 2 from J, leaving 11 bases between them. There are 14 residues in the CDR3. The CDR3 DNA reads TGTGCCAGCACAACGGGGGTGACTAATGAAAAACTGTTTTTT. Its protein product is CASTTGVTNEKLFF.

V gene TRBV5-1 combines with J gene TRBJ2-1, with D maybe TRBD1 (7 bases). The germline gives CDR1 SGHRS, CDR2 YFSETQ. CDR3 length equals 16 residues. The ends were cut back, 3 bases at V and 5 bases at J, with 18 bases in the middle. The CDR3 protein is CASSYPLQGGHNEQFF. The CDR3 DNA sequence: TGCGCCAGCAGCTACCCCCTCCAGGGGGGCCACAATGAGCAGTTCTTC.

The chain is built from TRBV6-8 and TRBJ2-7; TRBD2 is a possible D gene (6 bases). Germline CDR1 reads MNHGY; CDR2 reads SAAAGT. This CDR3 is built from 12 residues. V was shortened by 8 bases and J by 6 bases, with 14 bases between the two germline ends. The DNA for the CDR3 is TGTGCCAGCGGCTTACTAGCATTCGAGCAGTACTTC. It yields the protein CASGLLAFEQYF.

The chain is built from TRBV12-5 and TRBJ1-1, with D possibly matching TRBD1 (5 bases). V lost 7 bases and J 4 bases, leaving 13 bases between the germline ends. CDR1 is LGHNT, CDR2 FRNRAP, per germline. This CDR3 has 13 residues. CDR3 sequence: CASAPGRVTEAFF. The CDR3 DNA is TGTGCTAGTGCCCCCGGCAGGGTCACTGAAGCTTTCTTT.

The V gene is TRBV18, the J gene TRBJ2-7, with D possibly TRBD2 on 6 matching bases. Trimming left V 2 bases short and J 4 bases short, with 24 bases between. The germline CDR1 and CDR2 sequences are KGHSH and LQKENI. The CDR3 length is 18 residues. The CDR3 DNA follows: TGTGCCAGCTCACCAGCGGCCCCCGGAGGGTCGGGCAGATACGAGCAGTACTTC. Protein: CASSPAAPGGSGRYEQYF.

The chain links TRBV10-2 to TRBJ2-7, with D hard to call. The CDR3 loop spans 12 amino acids. CDR1 and CDR2 from the germline V gene are WSHSY and SAAADI. Trimming left V 6 bases short and J 5 bases short, with 11 bases between. The chain's CDR3 is CASSLAQDEQYF. The CDR3 DNA reads as TGCGCCAGCAGCCTCGCCCAGGACGAGCAGTACTTC.

This clone showed up just a few times. V gene TRBV12-5 combines with J gene TRBJ1-3; D call uncertain. Germline loops: CDR1 LGHNT, CDR2 FRNRAP. This CDR3 comprises 15 residues. CDR3: CASPSGRSSGNTIYF. In nucleotides, the CDR3 is TGTGCCAGCCCGTCAGGCCGGTCCTCTGGAAACACCATATATTTT.

As DNA, the CDR3 is TGTGCCAGCAGCAACCCCCTGGGGACTAGCGGGGGGGCGCGAAATGAGCAGTTCTTC. Amino acids: CASSNPLGTSGGARNEQFF. The chain uses TRBV7-5 and TRBJ2-1; the table assigns TRBD2, which was not confirmed against the DNA. TRBV7-5 is tagged as a pseudogene. The CDR3 length is 19 residues.

The chain's CDR3 is CASSRDSFNSGELFF. CDR3 sequence (DNA): TGTGCCAGCAGTCGGGACAGTTTTAATTCCGGGGAGCTGTTTTTT. V and J are TRBV6-8 and TRBJ2-2; the match to TRBD1 covers 7 bases. Germline V lookup: CDR1 MNHGY, CDR2 SAAAGT. CDR3 size: 15 residues. Trimming removed 5 bases from V and 6 bases from J; junction bases left unmatched: 9.

This sequence joins TRBV18 and TRBJ1-3, with 8 bases that match TRBD1. The CDR3 loop spans 16 amino acids. CDR1 KGHSH and CDR2 LQKENI come from the germline V gene. The trim removed 6 bases at V and 14 bases at J, leaving 21 bases unmatched. CDR3 DNA: TGTGCCAGCTCCCCTAACGAGGGACAGGATCCGCGTGGCGTATATTTT. Translating it yields CASSPNEGQDPRGVYF.

The sample holds a few counts of this clone. V usage is TRBV6-8 and J usage is TRBJ2-5; a weak D match, TRBD2 (6 bases). V was pared by 6 bases and J by 9 bases, with 29 bases between. The CDR3 consists of 17 residues. Germline values: CDR1 MNHGY, CDR2 SAAAGT. This chain's CDR3 is CASSGTPGLTPMGSQYF. The CDR3 coding sequence is TGTGCCAGCAGCGGAACGCCGGGACTCACACCAATGGGGTCCCAGTACTTC.

V and J are TRBV7-7 and TRBJ1-1; 7 nucleotides match TRBD1. Trimming removed 8 bases from V and 1 base from J; junction bases left unmatched: 7. The CDR3 runs 14 residues. The germline V gene has CDR1 SSHAT and CDR2 FNYEAQ (reference sequence). For the CDR3, the DNA is TGTGCCAGCGGGCCCCCAGGGGGGAACACTGAAGCTTTCTTT. Translated, it gives CASGPPGGNTEAFF.

J is TRBJ1-1 and V is TRBV6-8, with D perhaps matching TRBD1 (5 bases). Germline lookup yields CDR1 MNHGY and CDR2 SAAAGT. The CDR3 runs 15 residues. Trimming took off 5 bases at V and 0 bases at J, with 13 bases between the two ends. The CDR3 sequence is CASSVEGTLNTEAFF. DNA for the CDR3: TGTGCCAGCAGTGTCGAAGGGACTCTGAACACTGAAGCTTTCTTT.